The present T cell receptor beta chain was sequenced within a study of blood T cell repertoires in COVID-19. As for the study in general: T cells, B-cell-depleted T cells, or PBMCs supplied cDNA or gDNA.

In the original workflow: Reference gene primer amplification in the assay estimated nucleated cell counts. Profiling relied on immunoSEQ multiplex PCR, and the TCRdb table lists in-frame clones only, not all of them. That table furnishes V, J and clone size, whereas the DNA furnished D and trimming. Of about 130,000 clones detected, roughly 74% appear once; the ten largest clones hold around 5.5%. The CDR3 runs to 14 residues. The receptor's source is a man aged 55 to 70 with acute or convalescent COVID-19. Sequencing was done on a sample of peripheral blood. V is TRBV12-1 and J is TRBJ1-2; no DNA check was done on the table's D call, TRBD1. TRBV12-1 is marked as a pseudogene. The CDR3 DNA follows: TGTGCCAGCAGCTTTGGGGACCAGGGGACCGGCTACACCTTC. Amino acids: CASSFGDQGTGYTF.